Shown below are 27 T cell receptor beta chains from a single sample sequenced in a study of long-term antiretroviral therapy in people with HIV. Investigators performed immunoSEQ version v3.0 at survey level. The assay was immunoSEQ multiplex PCR, and TCRdb's table has in-frame clones only and misses some. This sample carries tens of thousands of clones, approximately 89% of them seen once, and the ten largest clones take less than 4%. The source was unsorted PBMCs, collected around 2.7 years after starting antiretroviral therapy. These receptors came from a woman in her fifties or sixties with HIV.

The chain couples TRBV7-8 to TRBJ1-5; D not resolved. In germline, CDR1 is SGHVS, CDR2 FQNEAQ. CDR3 size: 15 residues. Between the trimmed V and J ends, which lost 2 bases and 7 bases, there was a span of 15 bases. The CDR3: CASSLSGTDGQPQHF. For the CDR3, the DNA is TGTGCCAGCAGCTTAAGTGGAACAGACGGCCAGCCCCAGCATTTT.

The chain is built from TRBV19 and TRBJ2-5; 9 bases align to TRBD1. CDR1 is LNHDA and CDR2 is SQIVND in the germline V gene (reference sequence). The CDR3 runs to 18 residues. Germline trimming cut 6 bases from V and 2 bases from J; bases unmatched to any gene: 16. The CDR3 spells CASSPYRGRPGWQETQYF. CDR3 DNA: TGTGCCAGTAGCCCCTACAGGGGGCGGCCGGGTTGGCAAGAGACCCAGTACTTC.

Of note for this clone: The limits of the CDR3 on the DNA are not certain, so only TCRdb's listed CDR3 is given. The rearrangement joins TRBV2 to TRBJ2-1; the table gives TRBD1 as D, unverified against the DNA. The CDR3 has 13 amino acids, counting both end residues. Germline V gives CDR1 SNHLY, CDR2 FYNNEI. CDR3 in amino acids: CASILDNHNEQFF.

The chain links TRBV7-9 to TRBJ2-1; possibly TRBD1 for D (6 bases). Germline V CDR1 and CDR2: SEHNR, FQNEAQ (reference sequence). The length of the CDR3 is 13 residues. Trimming took off 8 bases at V and 6 bases at J, with 14 bases between the two ends. CDR3 in DNA: TGTGCCAGCCGGACAGCCGGCTCCAATGAGCAGTTCTTC. Its protein is CASRTAGSNEQFF. The variable domain in full, with the rest retrieved from reference TRBV7-9 and TRBJ2-1, is DTGVSQNPRHKITKRGQNVTFRCDPISEHNRLYWYRQTLGQGPEFLTYFQNEAQLEKSRLLSDRFSAERPKGSFSTLEIQRTEQGDSAMYLCASRTAGSNEQFFGPGTRLTVL.

The chain combines TRBV29-1 with TRBJ1-3; 9 positions match TRBD1. Losses at the gene ends were 4 bases for V and 4 bases for J; bases not matched to a gene: 8. The CDR3 has 15 residues. From germline, CDR1 is SQVTM and CDR2 ANQGSEA. This CDR3 is CSVGGTGIYGNTIYF. In DNA, the CDR3 is TGCAGCGTTGGCGGGACAGGGATATACGGAAACACCATATATTTT.

The rearrangement links TRBV4-1 to TRBJ1-1, with D possibly matching TRBD1 (6 bases). Germline V gene data show CDR1 as MGHRA and CDR2 as YSYEKL. V shed 0 bases and J shed 1 base, with 12 bases lying between them. CDR3 size: 16 residues. As DNA, the CDR3 is TGCGCCAGCAGCCAAGATTATGGGGGGCCGAACACTGAAGCTTTCTTT. It codes for CASSQDYGGPNTEAFF.

The genes are TRBV19 and TRBJ2-1; D might be TRBD2 (5 bases). CDR1 is LNHDA, CDR2 SQIVND, per germline (reference sequence). CDR3 length: 14 residues. Between the trimmed V and J ends, which lost 6 bases and 0 bases, there was a span of 9 bases. This CDR3 is CASRQGGSYNEQFF. The CDR3 DNA sequence: TGTGCCAGTAGACAAGGAGGCTCCTACAATGAGCAGTTCTTC.

V gene TRBV28 combines with J gene TRBJ2-7; D uncertain. The germline V and J ends were trimmed by 4 bases and 3 bases, with 7 bases remaining between them. The CDR3 is made up of 12 amino acids. Germline V CDR1 and CDR2: MDHEN, SYDVKM. In DNA form, the CDR3 reads TGTGCCAGCAGTTCCCGGATCTACGAGCAGTACTTC. It translates to CASSSRIYEQYF. The full variable domain, with the rest looked up from reference TRBV28 and TRBJ2-7, is DVKVTQSSRYLVKRTGEKVFLECVQDMDHENMFWYRQDPGLGLRLIYFSYDVKMKEKGDIPEGYSVSREKKERFSLILESASTNQTSMYLCASSSRIYEQYFGPGTRLTVT.

The V gene is TRBV2, the J gene TRBJ2-7; TRBD1 is a possible D gene (6 bases). Trimming stripped 10 bases from V and 5 bases from J, with 15 bases between. The CDR3 loop spans 12 amino acids. From germline, CDR1 is SNHLY and CDR2 FYNNEI. The CDR3 is CAKQGPGDEQYF. As DNA, the CDR3 is TGTGCCAAACAGGGCCCTGGGGACGAGCAGTACTTC.

Concerning this clone: The same CDR3 also results from other DNA sequences found in this sample. The chain links TRBV6-5 to TRBJ1-3; no reliable D call. This CDR3 has 15 amino acids. Trimming shortened V by 0 bases and J by 4 bases, and 10 bases separated the two germline ends. Germline V gene sequence: CDR1 MNHEY, CDR2 SVGAGI. CDR3 bases: TGTGCCAGCAGTTACTCGGGAGGGTCCGGAAACACCATATATTTT. The encoded protein is CASSYSGGSGNTIYF.

The chain recombines TRBV18 with TRBJ2-5; the match to TRBD2 covers 15 bases. V lost 3 bases to trimming and J lost 4 bases; unmatched junction nucleotides: 3. Looked up from germline, CDR1 is KGHSH and CDR2 is LQKENI. The CDR3 consists of 16 residues. CDR3 coding DNA: TGTGCCAGCTCACCTCCGGGACTAGCGGGAGGAGAGACCCAGTACTTC. Protein sequence: CASSPPGLAGGETQYF.

This chain joins TRBV5-4 and TRBJ2-5; perhaps TRBD1 as D (5 bases). Trimming left V 0 bases short and J 0 bases short, with 6 bases between. The CDR3 loop spans 14 amino acids. Germline values: CDR1 SGHNT, CDR2 YYREEE (reference sequence). As DNA, the CDR3 is TGTGCCAGCAGCTTGGGGGGCCACCAAGAGACCCAGTACTTC. This encodes CASSLGGHQETQYF.

The gene calls are TRBV25-1 and TRBJ1-1, with D perhaps matching TRBD1 (6 bases). The CDR3 loop spans 15 amino acids. The V end lost 3 bases, the J end lost 4 bases, and 15 bases lay between the germline ends. The V gene's germline CDR1 is MGHDK and CDR2 SYGVNS. Here the CDR3 DNA reads TGTGCCAGCAGTGATCCCGGGGGGGCTTTCACTGAAGCTTTCTTT. Its protein is CASSDPGGAFTEAFF.

This chain links TRBV18 with TRBJ2-7; D unclear. V lost 2 bases, J lost 3 bases, and 5 bases lay in between. CDR1 KGHSH and CDR2 LQKENI come from the germline V gene. CDR3 length: 12 amino acids. This chain's CDR3 is CASSPGIYEQYF. The CDR3 DNA sequence: TGTGCCAGCTCACCAGGAATCTACGAGCAGTACTTC.

The chain links TRBV7-6 to TRBJ1-4; 7 bases are shared with TRBD1. Germline loops: CDR1 SGHVS, CDR2 FNYEAQ. This CDR3 is 17 amino acids long. J was trimmed by 0 bases and V by 3 bases; bases with no gene match: 7. Written as DNA, the CDR3 is TGTGCCAGCAGCTTGGGCCCAGGGGGTACAACTAATGAAAAACTGTTTTTT. It translates to CASSLGPGGTTNEKLFF.

On this clone: Because the CDR3 is missing its conserved closing phenylalanine or tryptophan, this is likely a read error. Because the CDR3's place on the DNA is in doubt, the DNA is left out and the CDR3 is given as listed by TCRdb. V usage is TRBV6-4 and J usage is TRBJ2-7; TRBD2 was called by the table and not checked on the DNA. The CDR3 length equals 13 residues, ends included. Germline values: CDR1 MRHNA, CDR2 SNTAGT. CDR3 in amino acids: CASSDSSRSGRWL.

This clone was picked up one time. This chain uses TRBV29-1 with TRBJ2-1, with 10 bases matching TRBD2. The germline V gene has CDR1 SQVTM and CDR2 ANQGSEA. The CDR3 has 12 amino acids. Unmatched junction bases numbered 3, after V lost 7 bases and J lost 6 bases. CDR3 nucleotide sequence: TGCAGCGCTGTAGCGGGAGGCAATGAGCAGTTCTTC. This translates into CSAVAGGNEQFF.

This clone was recorded once. The rearrangement joins TRBV6-1 to TRBJ2-3; D is uncertain. This CDR3 is built from 15 residues. V was shortened by 4 bases and J by 2 bases, with 13 bases between the two germline ends. CDR1 and CDR2 from the germline V gene are MNHNS and SASEGT. CDR3 loop: CASSGRSYSTDTQYF. The CDR3 DNA reads as TGTGCCAGCAGTGGCAGGAGCTACTCCACAGATACGCAGTATTTT.

The chain carries TRBV6-5 and TRBJ2-3; D is undetermined. The V gene's germline CDR1 is MNHEY and CDR2 SVGAGI. V lost 3 bases and J 2 bases, leaving 9 bases between the germline ends. The CDR3 spans 14 residues. CDR3 region: CASSYGGNTDTQYF. The CDR3 nucleotides are TGTGCCAGCAGTTATGGCGGAAACACAGATACGCAGTATTTT.

The chain has TRBV4-3 and TRBJ2-1, with D possibly called TRBD1 or TRBD2 (6 bases each). The CDR3 is 15 residues long. V lost 0 bases, J lost 6 bases, and 12 bases lay in between. Germline-derived CDR1 and CDR2 are LGHNA and YSLEER. CDR3 sequence (DNA): TGCGCCAGCAGCCAAGAAGGGGGACTGACCAATGAGCAGTTCTTC. The encoded protein is CASSQEGGLTNEQFF.

The chain recombines TRBV4-1 with TRBJ1-5, with D tentatively TRBD1 (5 bases). The CDR3 consists of 13 residues. With 5 bases removed from V and 3 bases from J, the gap between germline ends came to 8 bases. From germline, CDR1 is MGHRA and CDR2 YSYEKL. The CDR3 DNA is TGCGCCAGCAGCGGGGGATACAATCAGCCCCAGCATTTT. Its protein product is CASSGGYNQPQHF.

This clone was observed a single time. A read error may account for a junction end that differs from germline. This chain uses TRBV5-1 with TRBJ1-1; possibly TRBD1 for D (5 bases). This CDR3 comprises 14 residues. Germline CDR1 and CDR2: SGHRS and YFSETQ. In DNA form, the CDR3 reads TGCGCCAGCAGTTTGGCAGGGCTGGGGCCTGAAGCTTTCTTT. Translating it yields CASSLAGLGPEAFF.

This clone was picked up one time. The chain recombines TRBV6-5 with TRBJ2-7, with TRBD1 as a possible D gene (6 bases). The CDR3 is 14 amino acids. CDR1 MNHEY and CDR2 SVGAGI come from the germline V gene. V lost 3 bases and J 3 bases, leaving 12 bases between the germline ends. CDR3 protein: CASSYVTGDYEQYF. The DNA for the CDR3 is TGTGCCAGCAGTTATGTGACAGGAGACTACGAGCAGTACTTC.

The V gene is TRBV27, the J gene TRBJ1-2, with D possibly TRBD1 on 6 matching bases. The CDR3 is 14 residues long. The V and J ends lost 3 bases and 4 bases respectively, with 12 bases between them. Germline values: CDR1 MNHEY, CDR2 SMNVEV (reference sequence). CDR3 nucleotides: TGTGCCAGCAGTTTCCAGGGGCAGGGCTATGGCTACACCTTC. This encodes CASSFQGQGYGYTF.

This chain uses TRBV29-1 with TRBJ2-1, with 7 bases aligning to TRBD1. CDR3 length equals 15 residues. The germline gives CDR1 SQVTM, CDR2 ANQGSEA. V gave up 3 bases and J gave up 4 bases; unmatched junction bases: 9. The CDR3 protein is CSVEGNRGQYNEQFF. In DNA form, the CDR3 reads TGCAGCGTTGAGGGAAACAGGGGACAATACAATGAGCAGTTCTTC.

The chain combines TRBV11-2 with TRBJ2-1, with 10 bases that match TRBD2. CDR1 and CDR2 (germline): SGHAT, FQNNGV. V shed 5 bases, J shed 2 bases, and the junction held 6 bases outside the gene matches. This CDR3 comprises 16 residues. CDR3 coding DNA: TGTGCCAGCAGCCGGACTAGCGGTAAAGCCTACAATGAGCAGTTCTTC. It is translated as CASSRTSGKAYNEQFF.

The chain couples TRBV5-1 to TRBJ2-5; 12 positions agree with TRBD2. Germline CDR1 and CDR2: SGHRS and YFSETQ. V shed 3 bases, J shed 7 bases, and the junction held 4 bases outside the gene matches. CDR3 size: 14 residues. The CDR3 protein is CASSSGLAGMTQYF. Here the CDR3 DNA reads TGCGCCAGCAGCTCCGGACTAGCGGGAATGACCCAGTACTTC. The full variable domain, its missing parts supplied by reference TRBV5-1 and TRBJ2-5, is KAGVTQTPRYLIKTRGQQVTLSCSPISGHRSVSWYQQTPGQGLQFLFEYFSETQRNKGNFPGRFSGRQFSNSRSEMNVSTLELGDSALYLCASSSGLAGMTQYFGPGTRLLVL.